These 24 T cell receptor beta chains were all obtained from the same sample, sequenced in a study of long-term antiretroviral therapy in people with HIV. The libraries were made with immunoSEQ v3.0 at survey level. Using immunoSEQ multiplex PCR, the repertoire was profiled, and TCRdb retains in-frame clones only, with some absent. The sample records some 28,000 clones, 75% to 85% being singletons. Sequenced material: unsorted PBMCs, taken 0.3 years after starting antiretroviral therapy. These receptors all come from a man aged 35 to 55 with HIV.

The chain carries TRBV25-1 and TRBJ1-2, with D hard to call. Trimming shortened V by 2 bases and J by 8 bases, and 9 bases separated the two germline ends. The CDR3 is 12 amino acids. Germline V lookup: CDR1 MGHDK, CDR2 SYGVNS. The CDR3 bases are TGTGCCAGCAGTGAAAGGCGCCGGGGCTACACCTTC. Its protein product is CASSERRRGYTF.

The chain joins TRBV19 to TRBJ2-7; 9 bases fit TRBD1. Per germline, CDR1 LNHDA and CDR2 SQIVND (reference sequence). Losses at the gene ends were 4 bases for V and 3 bases for J; bases not matched to a gene: 7. The CDR3 is 15 residues long. CDR3 region: CASSKPGQGGYEQYF. The CDR3 bases are TGTGCCAGTAGTAAACCGGGACAGGGAGGCTACGAGCAGTACTTC. Combining the CDR3 with reference TRBV19 and TRBJ2-7 gives the whole variable domain DGGITQSPKYLFRKEGQNVTLSCEQNLNHDAMYWYRQDPGQGLRLIYYSQIVNDFQKGDIAEGYSVSREKKESFPLTVTSAQKNPTAFYLCASSKPGQGGYEQYFGPGTRLTVT.

This sequence joins TRBV28 and TRBJ2-7; TRBD1 might be the D (5 bases). This CDR3 has 13 amino acids. Germline lookup yields CDR1 MDHEN and CDR2 SYDVKM. V gave up 3 bases and J gave up 2 bases, with 8 bases separating them. The DNA of the CDR3 is TGTGCCAGCAGTTTCGACAGAGCCTACGAGCAGTACTTC. This sequence encodes CASSFDRAYEQYF.

V and J are TRBV9 and TRBJ1-2, with a weak D call TRBD1 (5 bases). V gave up 4 bases and J gave up 6 bases, with 16 bases separating them. This CDR3 has 14 amino acids. Germline-derived CDR1 and CDR2 are SGDLS and YYNGEE. CDR3 in amino acids: CASSLIGGRHGYTF. CDR3 nucleotides: TGTGCCAGCAGCTTGATTGGGGGGAGGCATGGCTACACCTTC.

This clone was seen once. This rearrangement joins TRBV2 to TRBJ2-5, with 10 bases matching TRBD2. The CDR3 sequence is 15 residues long. Germline CDR1 reads SNHLY; CDR2 reads FYNNEI. V lost 7 bases, J lost 4 bases, and 9 bases stayed unmatched. For the CDR3, the DNA is TGTGCCAGCACTAAACTAGCGGGGAGGGGAGAGACCCAGTACTTC. The encoded protein is CASTKLAGRGETQYF.

By frequency in the sample, this clone is medium-sized. This CDR3 is also generated by other DNA sequences in the sample. The rearrangement uses TRBV15 and TRBJ2-7; 11 bases are shared with TRBD2. The germline CDR1 and CDR2 sequences are LNHNV and YYDKDF (reference sequence). This CDR3 has 14 amino acids. The J segment lost 3 bases and the V segment lost 3 bases, leaving 1 base of the junction unmatched. CDR3 DNA sequence: TGTGCCACCAGCAGGACTAGCGGGGTCTACGAGCAGTACTTC. Its protein product is CATSRTSGVYEQYF.

The rearrangement uses TRBV5-4 and TRBJ2-2, with 7 bases identical to TRBD2. The germline V gene encodes CDR1 SGHNT and CDR2 YYREEE (reference sequence). This CDR3 region has 16 residues. Trimming cost V 4 bases and J 1 base; bases outside gene matches: 7. CDR3 protein: CASSPGGLGNTGELFF. In DNA form, the CDR3 reads TGTGCCAGCAGCCCGGGGGGTCTTGGGAACACCGGGGAGCTGTTTTTT.

This chain uses TRBV6-5 with TRBJ2-7; unclear D gene. CDR1 and CDR2 (germline): MNHEY, SVGAGI. The CDR3 covers 11 residues. Trimming cost V 6 bases and J 3 bases, with 6 bases left between them. CDR3 DNA sequence: TGTGCCAGCAGCGCTCGCTACGAGCAGTACTTC. Protein product: CASSARYEQYF.

This rearrangement joins TRBV5-1 to TRBJ2-5; 10 bases map to TRBD1. CDR1 and CDR2 (germline): SGHRS, YFSETQ. The CDR3 sequence is 15 residues long. J was trimmed by 7 bases and V by 3 bases; bases with no gene match: 9. The CDR3 region is CASSSSGTGEGTQYF. The CDR3 bases are TGCGCCAGCAGCTCCTCCGGGACAGGGGAGGGGACCCAGTACTTC. The whole variable domain, remainder taken from reference TRBV5-1 and TRBJ2-5, is KAGVTQTPRYLIKTRGQQVTLSCSPISGHRSVSWYQQTPGQGLQFLFEYFSETQRNKGNFPGRFSGRQFSNSRSEMNVSTLELGDSALYLCASSSSGTGEGTQYFGPGTRLLVL.

The chain links TRBV4-3 to TRBJ2-7, with D perhaps given as TRBD1 or TRBD2 (5 bases each). Germline V CDR1 and CDR2: LGHNA, YSLEER. V lost 0 bases, J lost 3 bases, and 15 bases lay in between. The CDR3 totals 16 residues. The CDR3 sequence is CASSQDSGTLLYEQYF. CDR3 in DNA: TGCGCCAGCAGCCAAGATTCGGGGACCCTTCTCTACGAGCAGTACTTC.

The chain employs TRBV7-9 and TRBJ1-3; 8 bases line up with TRBD1. From germline, CDR1 is SEHNR and CDR2 FQNEAQ (reference sequence). Germline trimming cut 5 bases from V and 2 bases from J; bases unmatched to any gene: 8. CDR3 length: 16 amino acids. The CDR3 loop reads CASSPRMTGAGNTIYF. The CDR3, as DNA: TGTGCCAGCAGCCCCCGTATGACAGGGGCTGGAAACACCATATATTTT.

This chain uses TRBV2 with TRBJ1-5, with D hard to call. CDR3 length: 14 residues. Trimming took 6 bases from V and 2 from J, leaving 11 bases between them. CDR1 is SNHLY and CDR2 is FYNNEI in the germline V gene. CDR3 nucleotides: TGTGCCAGCAGCCCCTCGACGGGCAATCAGCCCCAGCATTTT. This sequence encodes CASSPSTGNQPQHF.

The chain uses TRBV28 and TRBJ1-2; D call uncertain. The V and J ends lost 4 bases and 3 bases respectively, with 15 bases between them. CDR3 length: 15 residues. In germline, CDR1 is MDHEN, CDR2 SYDVKM. This CDR3 is CASSYDKREDYGYTF. The CDR3 nucleotides are TGTGCCAGCAGTTATGACAAGAGGGAGGACTATGGCTACACCTTC.

The chain combines TRBV7-2 with TRBJ1-5; 7 nucleotides line up with TRBD1. The CDR3 is 13 amino acids. With 5 bases clipped from V and 4 bases from J, the junction kept 2 bases outside the gene matches. Germline values: CDR1 SGHTA, CDR2 FQGNSA. As DNA, the CDR3 is TGTGCCAGCAGCCAACAGGGGAATCAGCCCCAGCATTTT. Translating it yields CASSQQGNQPQHF.

The gene calls are TRBV21-1 and TRBJ2-7; TRBD1 is the table's D call and was not checked against the DNA. TRBV21-1 is listed as a pseudogene. The CDR3 length is 15 residues. CDR3 DNA: TGTGCCAGCAGCACTCGACAGGGAAGTTTCTACGAGCAGTACTTC. Translating it yields CASSTRQGSFYEQYF.

CDR3 residues: CASSVYLQGANEQFF. CDR3 DNA: TGTGCCAGCAGCGTATACTTACAGGGGGCGAATGAGCAGTTCTTC. V gene TRBV9 combines with J gene TRBJ2-1; 9 positions match TRBD1. This CDR3 contains 15 residues. The ends lost 1 base at V and 7 bases at J; junction bases unmatched: 6. The germline V gene encodes CDR1 SGDLS and CDR2 YYNGEE.

V is TRBV7-3 and J is TRBJ1-2; 11 nucleotides match TRBD1. The CDR3 is made up of 13 amino acids. The V and J ends lost 4 bases and 8 bases, in that order; junction bases with no gene match: 3. CDR1 and CDR2 (germline): SGHTA, FQGTGA. CDR3 residues: CASSWTGGTGYTF. DNA for the CDR3: TGTGCCAGCAGCTGGACAGGGGGCACGGGCTACACCTTC.

The genes are TRBV6-1 and TRBJ2-5; TRBD2 agrees at 12 bases. CDR3 length: 12 amino acids. Looked up from germline, CDR1 is MNHNS and CDR2 is SASEGT. V was pared by 8 bases and J by 5 bases, with 0 bases of the junction left unmatched. In DNA, the CDR3 is TGTGCCAGCGGGACTAGCGGGGAGACCCAGTACTTC. Protein product: CASGTSGETQYF.

CDR3 sequence reads: CASSDGLAYEQYF. Here the CDR3 DNA reads TGTGCCAGCAGCGATGGACTAGCTTACGAGCAGTACTTC. This chain uses TRBV9 with TRBJ2-7, with 8 positions matching TRBD2. V was pared by 3 bases and J by 4 bases, with 3 bases of the junction left unmatched. The germline V gene encodes CDR1 SGDLS and CDR2 YYNGEE. The length of the CDR3 is 13 residues.

The chain joins TRBV2 to TRBJ1-2; D is possibly TRBD1 (5 bases). CDR1 and CDR2 (germline): SNHLY, FYNNEI. V lost 7 bases and J 0 bases, leaving 21 bases between the germline ends. This CDR3 is built from 17 residues. CDR3 sequence: CASTFGTYIRANYGYTF. The CDR3 DNA reads TGTGCCAGCACCTTCGGGACTTACATAAGGGCTAACTATGGCTACACCTTC.

V usage is TRBV7-8 and J usage is TRBJ1-2; TRBD1 matches 9 bases. Losses at the gene ends were 6 bases for V and 2 bases for J; bases not matched to a gene: 4. Germline CDR1 reads SGHVS; CDR2 reads FQNEAQ. The CDR3 loop spans 14 amino acids. Here the CDR3 reads CASRDDRGNYGYTF. The DNA of the CDR3 is TGTGCCAGCAGGGACGACAGGGGGAACTATGGCTACACCTTC.

The V gene is TRBV2, the J gene TRBJ1-1; D remains ambiguous. The V gene's germline CDR1 is SNHLY and CDR2 FYNNEI. The CDR3 totals 16 residues. Trimming stripped 3 bases from V and 0 bases from J, with 14 bases between. CDR3 in DNA: TGTGCCAGCAGTGACCCTGGAGAAGCCATGAACACTGAAGCTTTCTTT. Protein product: CASSDPGEAMNTEAFF.

The CDR3 DNA sequence: TGTGCCAGCTCTCGGGACTCCTACGAGCAGTACTTC. This gives the protein CASSRDSYEQYF. The V call is TRBV18, the J call TRBJ2-7, with a tentative D call TRBD2 (5 bases). This CDR3 spans 12 amino acids. V was shortened by 6 bases and J by 0 bases, with 6 bases between the two germline ends. The germline V gene has CDR1 KGHSH and CDR2 LQKENI.

The rearrangement uses TRBV5-6 and TRBJ2-5, with 8 nucleotides matching TRBD1. The CDR3 sequence is 14 residues long. With V trimmed by 2 bases and J by 5 bases, 5 bases remained unmatched. Germline V gene data show CDR1 as SGHDT and CDR2 as YYEEEE. This CDR3 reads CASSFDRGSETQYF. CDR3 DNA: TGTGCCAGCAGCTTCGACAGGGGCTCCGAGACCCAGTACTTC.